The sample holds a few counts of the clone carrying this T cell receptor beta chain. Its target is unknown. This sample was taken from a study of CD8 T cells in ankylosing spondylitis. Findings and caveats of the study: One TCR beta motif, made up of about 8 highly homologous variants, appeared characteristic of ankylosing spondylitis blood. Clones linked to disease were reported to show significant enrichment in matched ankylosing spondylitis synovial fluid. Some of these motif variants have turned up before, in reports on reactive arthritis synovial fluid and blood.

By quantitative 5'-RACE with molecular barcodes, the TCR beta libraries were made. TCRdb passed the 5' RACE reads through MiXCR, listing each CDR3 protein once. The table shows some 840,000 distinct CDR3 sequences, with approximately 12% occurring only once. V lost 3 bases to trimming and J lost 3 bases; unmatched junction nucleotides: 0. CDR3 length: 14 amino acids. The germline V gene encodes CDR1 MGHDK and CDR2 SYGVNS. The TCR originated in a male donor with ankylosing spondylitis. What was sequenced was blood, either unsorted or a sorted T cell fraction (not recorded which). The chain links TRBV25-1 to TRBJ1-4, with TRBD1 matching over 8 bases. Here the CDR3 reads CASSEGQANEKLFF. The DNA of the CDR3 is TGTGCCAGCAGTGAGGGACAGGCTAATGAAAAACTGTTTTTT.